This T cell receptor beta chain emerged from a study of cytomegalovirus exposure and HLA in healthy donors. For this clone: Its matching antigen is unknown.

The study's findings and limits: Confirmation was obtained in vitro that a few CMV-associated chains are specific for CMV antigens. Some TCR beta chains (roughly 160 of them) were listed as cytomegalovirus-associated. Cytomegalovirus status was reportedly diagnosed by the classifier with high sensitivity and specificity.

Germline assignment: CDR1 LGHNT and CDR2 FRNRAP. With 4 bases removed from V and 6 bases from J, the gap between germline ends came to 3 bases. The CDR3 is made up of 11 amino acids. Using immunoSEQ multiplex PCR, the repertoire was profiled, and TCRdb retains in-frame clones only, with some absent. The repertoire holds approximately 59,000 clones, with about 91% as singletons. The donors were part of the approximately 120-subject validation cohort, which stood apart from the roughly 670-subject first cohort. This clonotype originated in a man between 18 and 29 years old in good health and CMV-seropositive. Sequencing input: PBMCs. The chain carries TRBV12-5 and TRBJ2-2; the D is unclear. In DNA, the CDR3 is TGTGCTAGTGGTTCTTCCGGGGAGCTGTTTTTT. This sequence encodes CASGSSGELFF. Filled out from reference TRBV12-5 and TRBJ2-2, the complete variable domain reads DARVTQTPRHKVTEMGQEVTMRCQPILGHNTVFWYRQTMMQGLELLAYFRNRAPLDDSGMPKDRFSAEMPDATLATLKIQPSEPRDSAVYFCASGSSGELFFGEGSRLTVL.